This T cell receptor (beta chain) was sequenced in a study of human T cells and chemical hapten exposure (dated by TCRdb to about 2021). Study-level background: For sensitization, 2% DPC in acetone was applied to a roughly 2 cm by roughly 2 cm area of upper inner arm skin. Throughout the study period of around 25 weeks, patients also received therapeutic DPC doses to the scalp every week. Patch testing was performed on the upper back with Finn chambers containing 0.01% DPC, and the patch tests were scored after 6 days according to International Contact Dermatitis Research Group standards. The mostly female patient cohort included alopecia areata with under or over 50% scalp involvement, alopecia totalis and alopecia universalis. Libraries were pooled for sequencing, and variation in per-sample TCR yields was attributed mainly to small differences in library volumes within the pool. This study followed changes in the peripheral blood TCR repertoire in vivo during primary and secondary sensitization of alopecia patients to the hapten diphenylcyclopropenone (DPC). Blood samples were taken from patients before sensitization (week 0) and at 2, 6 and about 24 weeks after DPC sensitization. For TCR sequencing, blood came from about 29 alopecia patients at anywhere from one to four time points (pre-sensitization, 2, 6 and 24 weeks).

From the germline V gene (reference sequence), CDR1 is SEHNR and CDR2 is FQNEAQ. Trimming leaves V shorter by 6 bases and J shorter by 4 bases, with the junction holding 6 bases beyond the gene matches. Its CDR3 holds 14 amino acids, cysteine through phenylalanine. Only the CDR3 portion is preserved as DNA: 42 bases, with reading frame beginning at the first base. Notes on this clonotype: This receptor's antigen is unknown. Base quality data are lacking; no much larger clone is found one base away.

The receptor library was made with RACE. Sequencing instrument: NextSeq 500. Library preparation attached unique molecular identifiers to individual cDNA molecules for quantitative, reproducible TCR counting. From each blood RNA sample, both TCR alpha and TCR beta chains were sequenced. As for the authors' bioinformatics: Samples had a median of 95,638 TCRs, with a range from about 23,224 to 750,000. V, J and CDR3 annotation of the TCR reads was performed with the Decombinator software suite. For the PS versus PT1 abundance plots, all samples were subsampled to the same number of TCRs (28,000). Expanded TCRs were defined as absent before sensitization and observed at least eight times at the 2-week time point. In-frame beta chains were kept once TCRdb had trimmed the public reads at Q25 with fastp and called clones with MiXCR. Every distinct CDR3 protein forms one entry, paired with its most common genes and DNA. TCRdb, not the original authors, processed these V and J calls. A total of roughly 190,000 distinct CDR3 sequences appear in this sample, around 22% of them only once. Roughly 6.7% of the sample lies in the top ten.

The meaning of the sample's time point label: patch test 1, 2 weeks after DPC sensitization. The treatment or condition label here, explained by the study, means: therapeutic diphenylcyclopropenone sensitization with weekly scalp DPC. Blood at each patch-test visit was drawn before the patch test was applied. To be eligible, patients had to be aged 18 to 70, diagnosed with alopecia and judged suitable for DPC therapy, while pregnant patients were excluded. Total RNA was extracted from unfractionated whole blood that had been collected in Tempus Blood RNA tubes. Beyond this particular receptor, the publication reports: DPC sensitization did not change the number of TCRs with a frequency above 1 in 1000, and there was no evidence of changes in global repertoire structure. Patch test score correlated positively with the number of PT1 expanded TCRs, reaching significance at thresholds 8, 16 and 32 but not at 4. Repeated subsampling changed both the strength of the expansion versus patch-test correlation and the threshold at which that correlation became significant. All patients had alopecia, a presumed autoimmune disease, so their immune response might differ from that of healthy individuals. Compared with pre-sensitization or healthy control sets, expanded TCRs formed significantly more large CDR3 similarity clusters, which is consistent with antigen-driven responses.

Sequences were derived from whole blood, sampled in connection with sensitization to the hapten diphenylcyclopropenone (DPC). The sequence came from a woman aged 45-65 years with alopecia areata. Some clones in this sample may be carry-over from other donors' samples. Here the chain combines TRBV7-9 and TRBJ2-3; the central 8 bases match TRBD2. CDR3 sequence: CASSRTSFADTQYF. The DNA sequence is TGTGCCAGCAGTCGGACTAGCTTCGCAGATACGCAGTATTTT.